This entry features one T cell receptor beta chain sequence. The data originate from a study of blood T cell repertoires in COVID-19. Trimming shortened V by 3 bases and J by 5 bases, and 10 bases separated the two germline ends. Germline V CDR1 and CDR2: SGHTA, FQGTGA. The CDR3 covers 13 residues. Assay: immunoSEQ multiplex PCR; the TCRdb copy retains only in-frame clones and omits some. The sample carries approximately 170,000 clones, around 81% recorded once. This clonotype was obtained from a woman aged 80 or over with COVID-19, enrolled during active disease. This chain uses TRBV7-3 with TRBJ1-1; D is unresolved. Sequenced: peripheral blood. CDR3 nucleotides: TGTGCCAGCAGCTTGCAAGGGAGAACTGAAGCTTTCTTT. Its protein product is CASSLQGRTEAFF.